A selection of T cell receptor beta chains follows, all from one sample in a study of CD8 T cells in ankylosing spondylitis. Using its own MiXCR run on the 5' RACE reads, TCRdb lists one record per CDR3 protein. The sample carries 700,000 or so distinct CDR3 sequences, 19% recorded once. Material: blood, either unsorted or a sorted T cell fraction (not recorded which). These receptors came from a male donor with ankylosing spondylitis. CDR3s include the opening cysteine and the closing phenylalanine or tryptophan. The D gene is left open where the match is weak. Part of the rows lack a size; the others show once, few, many or a class for expanded clones.

clone_size: few; j_call: TRBJ2-1; d_call: NA; v_call: TRBV3-1; cdr3_aa: CASSSPSGHTYNEQFF; cdr3_nt: TGTGCCAGCAGCTCCCCTTCAGGACACACCTACAATGAGCAGTTCTTC
clone_size: NA; j_call: TRBJ2-1; d_call: TRBD2; v_call: TRBV9; cdr3_aa: CASSPTSDYNEQFF; cdr3_nt: TGTGCCAGCAGCCCGACTAGCGATTACAATGAGCAGTTCTTC
clone_size: NA; j_call: TRBJ2-2; d_call: NA; v_call: TRBV20-1; cdr3_aa: CSAPRGAGNTGELFF; cdr3_nt: TGCAGTGCCCCGAGGGGGGCGGGGAACACCGGGGAGCTGTTTTTT
clone_size: NA; j_call: TRBJ2-7; d_call: TRBD1; v_call: TRBV15; cdr3_aa: CATTPTRDSLNEQYF; cdr3_nt: TGTGCCACCACCCCGACCCGGGACAGCCTTAACGAGCAGTACTTC
clone_size: NA; j_call: TRBJ1-2; d_call: TRBD1; v_call: TRBV10-3; cdr3_aa: CAISEAGGRDGYTF; cdr3_nt: TGTGCCATCAGTGAGGCAGGGGGAAGGGATGGCTACACCTTC
clone_size: few; j_call: TRBJ1-4; d_call: TRBD1; v_call: TRBV4-2; cdr3_aa: CASSQGQGVNEKLFF; cdr3_nt: TGTGCCAGCAGCCAAGGACAGGGCGTTAATGAAAAACTGTTTTTT
clone_size: NA; j_call: TRBJ2-1; d_call: NA; v_call: TRBV24-1; cdr3_aa: CATSDYPGGEGYNEQFF; cdr3_nt: TGTGCCACCAGTGATTACCCAGGGGGGGAGGGATACAATGAGCAGTTCTTC
clone_size: few; j_call: TRBJ1-1; d_call: NA; v_call: TRBV5-1; cdr3_aa: CASSLSGGARNTEAFF; cdr3_nt: TGCGCCAGCAGCTTGTCTGGGGGCGCGAGGAACACTGAAGCTTTCTTT
clone_size: NA; j_call: TRBJ2-3; d_call: NA; v_call: TRBV12-3/TRBV12-4; cdr3_aa: CASTDDRYTDTQYF; cdr3_nt: TGTGCCAGCACCGACGACAGATACACAGATACGCAGTATTTT
clone_size: NA; j_call: TRBJ2-3; d_call: TRBD2; v_call: TRBV9; cdr3_aa: CASSHARGGSTDTQYF; cdr3_nt: TGTGCCAGCAGCCATGCCCGGGGGGGCTCCACAGATACGCAGTATTTT
clone_size: few; j_call: TRBJ2-3; d_call: TRBD1; v_call: TRBV30; cdr3_aa: CAWSTGGTSTDTQYF; cdr3_nt: TGTGCCTGGAGTACAGGGGGCACTAGCACAGATACGCAGTATTTT
clone_size: few; j_call: TRBJ2-2; d_call: TRBD1; v_call: TRBV29-1; cdr3_aa: CSVGDRDDGELFF; cdr3_nt: TGCAGCGTGGGGGACAGGGACGACGGGGAGCTGTTTTTT
clone_size: many; j_call: TRBJ1-2; d_call: TRBD1; v_call: TRBV7-2; cdr3_aa: CASFLTGVDYGYTF; cdr3_nt: TGTGCCAGCTTTTTGACAGGGGTTGACTATGGCTACACCTTC
clone_size: few; j_call: TRBJ2-1; d_call: NA; v_call: TRBV11-2; cdr3_aa: CASSFRTLYNEQFF; cdr3_nt: TGTGCCAGCAGCTTCCGGACCCTCTACAATGAGCAGTTCTTC
clone_size: many; j_call: TRBJ1-1; d_call: NA; v_call: TRBV5-1; cdr3_aa: CASSPGQSTEAFF; cdr3_nt: TGCGCCAGCAGCCCCGGACAGAGCACTGAAGCTTTCTTT
clone_size: NA; j_call: TRBJ2-3; d_call: NA; v_call: TRBV2; cdr3_aa: CASSGGGLDTQYF; cdr3_nt: TGTGCCAGCAGTGGTGGGGGCCTAGATACGCAGTATTTT
clone_size: few; j_call: TRBJ2-7; d_call: NA; v_call: TRBV29-1; cdr3_aa: CSVEGVAGAYEQYF; cdr3_nt: TGCAGCGTTGAGGGGGTGGCAGGGGCCTACGAGCAGTACTTC
clone_size: few; j_call: TRBJ2-2; d_call: NA; v_call: TRBV14; cdr3_aa: CASSQFGRPTGELFF; cdr3_nt: TGTGCCAGCAGCCAATTTGGCAGACCCACCGGGGAGCTGTTTTTT
clone_size: few; j_call: TRBJ2-7; d_call: TRBD2; v_call: TRBV20-1; cdr3_aa: CSASGRVAYEQYF; cdr3_nt: TGCAGTGCTAGCGGGAGGGTCGCCTACGAGCAGTACTTC
clone_size: NA; j_call: TRBJ2-1; d_call: TRBD2; v_call: TRBV11-2; cdr3_aa: CASSLALAAYNEQFF; cdr3_nt: TGTGCCAGCAGCTTAGCCCTAGCGGCCTACAATGAGCAGTTCTTC
clone_size: NA; j_call: TRBJ2-7; d_call: TRBD2; v_call: TRBV20-1; cdr3_aa: CSARASSGRSYEQYF; cdr3_nt: TGCAGTGCTAGGGCGTCTAGCGGGAGGTCCTACGAGCAGTACTTC
clone_size: NA; j_call: TRBJ2-7; d_call: NA; v_call: TRBV6-5; cdr3_aa: CASSYGVQSYEQYF; cdr3_nt: TGTGCCAGCAGTTACGGGGTGCAGTCCTACGAGCAGTACTTC
clone_size: few; j_call: TRBJ2-7; d_call: NA; v_call: TRBV15; cdr3_aa: CATSRDMLREQYF; cdr3_nt: TGTGCCACCAGCAGAGATATGTTGCGCGAGCAGTACTTC
clone_size: NA; j_call: TRBJ1-4; d_call: NA; v_call: TRBV30; cdr3_aa: CAWSVLGGKPATNEKLFF; cdr3_nt: TGTGCCTGGAGTGTACTGGGGGGAAAACCGGCGACTAATGAAAAACTGTTTTTT
clone_size: few; j_call: TRBJ2-1; d_call: TRBD1; v_call: TRBV6-5; cdr3_aa: CASSYSRGTEYNEQFF; cdr3_nt: TGTGCCAGCAGTTACTCGCGAGGGACAGAATACAATGAGCAGTTCTTC
clone_size: NA; j_call: TRBJ1-2; d_call: NA; v_call: TRBV20-1; cdr3_aa: CSARKGVGYTF; cdr3_nt: TGCAGTGCTAGAAAGGGTGTTGGCTACACCTTC
clone_size: NA; j_call: TRBJ2-4; d_call: NA; v_call: TRBV3-1; cdr3_aa: CASSRYPPLGRASNIQYF; cdr3_nt: TGTGCCAGCAGCCGCTATCCCCCTTTGGGGCGAGCCTCAAACATTCAGTACTTC
clone_size: NA; j_call: TRBJ2-5; d_call: TRBD2; v_call: TRBV30; cdr3_aa: CAWSPAGVGETQYF; cdr3_nt: TGTGCCTGGAGTCCTGCGGGAGTTGGAGAGACCCAGTACTTC
clone_size: NA; j_call: TRBJ2-3; d_call: NA; v_call: TRBV5-1; cdr3_aa: CASSLEWDTQYF; cdr3_nt: TGCGCCAGCAGCTTGGAGTGGGATACGCAGTATTTT
clone_size: many; j_call: TRBJ1-1; d_call: NA; v_call: TRBV29-1; cdr3_aa: CSAVRGDAMNTEAFF; cdr3_nt: TGCAGCGCCGTGCGGGGCGACGCCATGAACACTGAAGCTTTCTTT
clone_size: once; j_call: TRBJ1-2; d_call: NA; v_call: TRBV5-1; cdr3_aa: CASSLGGLDYGYTF; cdr3_nt: TGCGCCAGCAGCTTGGGGGGGCTCGACTATGGCTACACCTTC
clone_size: few; j_call: TRBJ2-5; d_call: TRBD2; v_call: TRBV12-3/TRBV12-4; cdr3_aa: CASSRHSLAGGQSHMAQYF; cdr3_nt: TGTGCCAGCAGTCGACACTCACTAGCGGGGGGCCAATCGCATATGGCCCAGTACTTC
clone_size: few; j_call: TRBJ1-5; d_call: NA; v_call: TRBV28; cdr3_aa: CASNGVKDQPQHF; cdr3_nt: TGTGCCAGCAACGGGGTAAAGGATCAGCCCCAGCATTTT
clone_size: NA; j_call: TRBJ1-2; d_call: TRBD1; v_call: TRBV12-3/TRBV12-4; cdr3_aa: CASSLPGQGDGYTF; cdr3_nt: TGTGCCAGCAGTTTACCAGGACAGGGGGATGGCTACACCTTC
clone_size: few; j_call: TRBJ2-3; d_call: NA; v_call: TRBV4-3; cdr3_aa: CASSQLRGLSPDTQYF; cdr3_nt: TGCGCCAGCAGCCAACTGAGGGGATTAAGCCCAGATACGCAGTATTTT
clone_size: few; j_call: TRBJ2-3; d_call: TRBD1; v_call: TRBV27; cdr3_aa: CASSWTGYSTDTQYF; cdr3_nt: TGTGCCAGCAGCTGGACAGGGTATAGCACAGATACGCAGTATTTT
clone_size: NA; j_call: TRBJ1-6; d_call: TRBD1; v_call: TRBV30; cdr3_aa: CAWRGQLVSPLHF; cdr3_nt: TGTGCCTGGAGGGGACAGTTGGTCTCACCCCTCCACTTT
clone_size: NA; j_call: TRBJ2-1; d_call: TRBD2; v_call: TRBV25-1; cdr3_aa: CASSEHWIAGGSYNEQFF; cdr3_nt: TGTGCCAGCAGTGAACATTGGATAGCGGGAGGATCCTACAATGAGCAGTTCTTC
clone_size: few; j_call: TRBJ2-1; d_call: NA; v_call: TRBV7-6; cdr3_aa: CASSPGGELYNEQFF; cdr3_nt: TGTGCCAGCAGCCCCGGGGGCGAACTATACAATGAGCAGTTCTTC
clone_size: few; j_call: TRBJ2-7; d_call: NA; v_call: TRBV7-2; cdr3_aa: CASSLVTGTYEQYF; cdr3_nt: TGTGCCAGCAGCTTAGTTACAGGGACCTACGAGCAGTACTTC
clone_size: few; j_call: TRBJ1-1; d_call: NA; v_call: TRBV7-8; cdr3_aa: CASQLTDYLNTEAFF; cdr3_nt: TGTGCCAGCCAACTGACAGACTACTTGAACACTGAAGCTTTCTTT
clone_size: NA; j_call: TRBJ1-6; d_call: TRBD1; v_call: TRBV6-2/TRBV6-3; cdr3_aa: CASSLLQGANGNSPLHF; cdr3_nt: TGTGCCAGCAGTCTTCTCCAGGGGGCGAATGGGAATTCACCCCTCCACTTT
clone_size: NA; j_call: TRBJ2-1; d_call: NA; v_call: TRBV29-1; cdr3_aa: CSVEADYNEQFF; cdr3_nt: TGCAGCGTTGAGGCAGATTACAATGAGCAGTTCTTC
clone_size: few; j_call: TRBJ2-7; d_call: NA; v_call: TRBV4-1; cdr3_aa: CASSQDPMDYEQYF; cdr3_nt: TGCGCCAGCAGCCAAGACCCAATGGACTACGAGCAGTACTTC
clone_size: many; j_call: TRBJ2-7; d_call: NA; v_call: TRBV7-9; cdr3_aa: CASSPGVGEQYF; cdr3_nt: TGTGCCAGCAGTCCAGGGGTGGGCGAGCAGTACTTC
clone_size: once; j_call: TRBJ2-5; d_call: TRBD1; v_call: TRBV6-1; cdr3_aa: CASSAGQSAETQYF; cdr3_nt: TGTGCCAGCAGTGCGGGACAGTCCGCGGAGACCCAGTACTTC
clone_size: many; j_call: TRBJ1-2; d_call: NA; v_call: TRBV29-1; cdr3_aa: CSAQEGFAGYTF; cdr3_nt: TGCAGCGCTCAAGAAGGGTTTGCTGGCTACACCTTC
clone_size: many; j_call: TRBJ2-2; d_call: NA; v_call: TRBV6-1; cdr3_aa: CASSTLSNTGELFF; cdr3_nt: TGTGCCAGCAGCACCCTATCGAACACCGGGGAGCTGTTTTTT
clone_size: few; j_call: TRBJ2-2; d_call: NA; v_call: TRBV12-3/TRBV12-4; cdr3_aa: CASSPRAQRANTGELFF; cdr3_nt: TGTGCCAGCAGCCCAAGGGCCCAACGAGCCAACACCGGGGAGCTGTTTTTT
clone_size: NA; j_call: TRBJ2-1; d_call: NA; v_call: TRBV29-1; cdr3_aa: CSVSTGRSYNEQFF; cdr3_nt: TGCAGCGTTAGTACAGGGAGGTCCTACAATGAGCAGTTCTTC
clone_size: many; j_call: TRBJ2-2; d_call: NA; v_call: TRBV4-3; cdr3_aa: CASSQEARARNTGELFF; cdr3_nt: TGCGCCAGCAGCCAAGAAGCCAGGGCGAGAAACACCGGGGAGCTGTTTTTT
clone_size: few; j_call: TRBJ2-1; d_call: TRBD2; v_call: TRBV15; cdr3_aa: CATSRESGTSGSDEQFF; cdr3_nt: TGTGCCACCAGCAGAGAGTCCGGGACTAGCGGGAGTGATGAGCAGTTCTTC
clone_size: NA; j_call: TRBJ2-7; d_call: TRBD1; v_call: TRBV5-1; cdr3_aa: CASSSRDRGGYEQYF; cdr3_nt: TGCGCCAGCAGCTCCCGGGACAGGGGGGGATACGAGCAGTACTTC
clone_size: NA; j_call: TRBJ2-1; d_call: TRBD2; v_call: TRBV11-2; cdr3_aa: CASSSRLAGGNYNEQFF; cdr3_nt: TGTGCCAGCAGCTCCCGACTAGCGGGGGGCAACTACAATGAGCAGTTCTTC
clone_size: many; j_call: TRBJ2-3; d_call: TRBD2; v_call: TRBV20-1; cdr3_aa: CSARDVGREADTQYF; cdr3_nt: TGCAGTGCTAGAGATGTGGGGCGGGAGGCAGATACGCAGTATTTT
clone_size: NA; j_call: TRBJ2-3; d_call: NA; v_call: TRBV27; cdr3_aa: CASSPRLAVKSADTQYF; cdr3_nt: TGTGCCAGCAGTCCTCGTCTGGCGGTAAAGTCCGCAGATACGCAGTATTTT
clone_size: many; j_call: TRBJ2-5; d_call: TRBD1; v_call: TRBV24-1; cdr3_aa: CATSDLQKGQGETQYF; cdr3_nt: TGTGCCACCAGTGACCTCCAGAAAGGACAGGGTGAGACCCAGTACTTC
clone_size: NA; j_call: TRBJ2-1; d_call: NA; v_call: TRBV3-1; cdr3_aa: CASSQLPRGAISYNEQFF; cdr3_nt: TGTGCCAGCAGCCAGCTTCCTCGGGGGGCGATATCCTACAATGAGCAGTTCTTC